The TCR beta chain under discussion was sequenced for a study of esophageal squamous cell carcinoma under preoperative chemotherapy. Regarding the study as a whole: Post-treatment tumor-infiltrating lymphocytes appeared partly derived from peripheral T cells migrating into the tumor.

From the PCR reads, TCRdb called clonotypes with MiXCR, one entry per CDR3 protein. Here the sample spans fewer than 16,000 distinct CDR3 sequences, 60% being singletons. This clonotype was seen only a few times. Its antigen is unidentified. The CDR3 has 14 residues. In germline, CDR1 is MNHNS, CDR2 SASEGT. Time point defined: before preoperative PTX-NDP chemotherapy. This clonotype was sampled from a human donor with esophageal squamous cell carcinoma. The donor label of this sample is uncertain. The V gene is TRBV6-1, the J gene TRBJ2-3; D could derive from TRBD1 or TRBD2 (6 bases each). This material was acquired from a patient given preoperative chemotherapy. CDR3 loop: CASAGGGDPDTQYF. The DNA for the CDR3 is TGTGCGAGCGCTGGGGGCGGGGACCCAGATACGCAGTATTTT.